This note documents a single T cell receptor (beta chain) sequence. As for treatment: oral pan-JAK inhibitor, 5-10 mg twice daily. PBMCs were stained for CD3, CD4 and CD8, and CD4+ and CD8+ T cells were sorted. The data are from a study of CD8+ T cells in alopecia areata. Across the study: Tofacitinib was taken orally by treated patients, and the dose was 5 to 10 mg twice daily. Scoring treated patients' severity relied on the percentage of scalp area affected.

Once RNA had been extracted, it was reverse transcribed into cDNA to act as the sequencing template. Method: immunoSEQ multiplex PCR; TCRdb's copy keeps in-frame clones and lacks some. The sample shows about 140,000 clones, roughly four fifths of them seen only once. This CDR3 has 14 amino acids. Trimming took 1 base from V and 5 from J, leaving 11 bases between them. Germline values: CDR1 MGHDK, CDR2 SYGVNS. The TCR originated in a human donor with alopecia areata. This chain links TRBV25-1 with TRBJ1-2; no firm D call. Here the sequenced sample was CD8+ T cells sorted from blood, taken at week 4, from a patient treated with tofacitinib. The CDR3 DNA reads TGTGCCAGCAGTGAATGGATGGCCGAGTATGGCTACACCTTC. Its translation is CASSEWMAEYGYTF.